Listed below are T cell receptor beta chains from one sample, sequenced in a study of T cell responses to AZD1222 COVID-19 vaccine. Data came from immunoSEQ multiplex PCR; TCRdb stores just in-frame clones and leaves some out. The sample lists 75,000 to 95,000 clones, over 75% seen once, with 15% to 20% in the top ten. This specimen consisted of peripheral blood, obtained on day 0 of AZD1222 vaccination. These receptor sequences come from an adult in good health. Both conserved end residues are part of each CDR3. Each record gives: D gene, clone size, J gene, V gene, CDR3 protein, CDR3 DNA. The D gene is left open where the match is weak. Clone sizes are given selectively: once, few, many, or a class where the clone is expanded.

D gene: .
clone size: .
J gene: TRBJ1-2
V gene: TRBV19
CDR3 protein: CASSNQDSQLNGYTF
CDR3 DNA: TGTGCCAGTAGTAACCAGGACAGCCAACTTAATGGCTACACCTTC

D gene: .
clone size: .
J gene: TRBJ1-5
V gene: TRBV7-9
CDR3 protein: CASSLGVPLGNQPQHF
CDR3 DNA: TGTGCCAGCAGCTTAGGGGTCCCGTTGGGCAATCAGCCCCAGCATTTT

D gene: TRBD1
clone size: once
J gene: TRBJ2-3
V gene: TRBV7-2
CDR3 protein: CASSSGQGSTDTQYF
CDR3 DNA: TGTGCCAGCAGCTCTGGACAGGGCAGCACAGATACGCAGTATTTT

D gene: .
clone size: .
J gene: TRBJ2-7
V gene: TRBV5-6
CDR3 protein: CASSPAGTALYEQYF
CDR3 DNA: TGTGCCAGCAGCCCTGCCGGGACGGCCTTATACGAGCAGTACTTC

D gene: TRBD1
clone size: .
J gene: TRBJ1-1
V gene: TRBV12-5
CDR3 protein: CASGFGTGTGNTEAFF
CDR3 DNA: TGTGCTAGTGGTTTTGGGACCGGGACAGGGAACACTGAAGCTTTCTTT

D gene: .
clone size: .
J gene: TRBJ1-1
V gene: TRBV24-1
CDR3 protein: CATTRRLLNTEAFF
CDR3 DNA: TGTGCCACCACGCGGAGGCTTTTGAACACTGAAGCTTTCTTT

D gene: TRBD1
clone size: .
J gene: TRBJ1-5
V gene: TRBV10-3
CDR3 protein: CAIRDGTGQGNNQPQHF
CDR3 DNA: TGTGCCATCAGGGATGGGACGGGACAGGGGAACAATCAGCCCCAGCATTTT

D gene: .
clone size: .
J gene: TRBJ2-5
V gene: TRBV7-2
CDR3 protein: CASSLAAGTQYF
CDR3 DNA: TGTGCCAGCAGCTTAGCCGCGGGGACCCAGTACTTC

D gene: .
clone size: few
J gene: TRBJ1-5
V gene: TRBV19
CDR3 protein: CASSQSQGNQPQHF
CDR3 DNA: TGTGCCAGTAGCCAGTCCCAGGGGAATCAGCCCCAGCATTTT

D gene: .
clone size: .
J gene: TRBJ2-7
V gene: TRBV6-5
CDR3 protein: CASSYSLIGSAEEQYF
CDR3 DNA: TGTGCCAGCAGTTACTCGCTTATAGGCAGCGCAGAAGAGCAGTACTTC

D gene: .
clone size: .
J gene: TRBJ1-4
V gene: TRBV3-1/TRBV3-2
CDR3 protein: CASSQAGVTNEKLFF
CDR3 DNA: TGTGCCAGCAGCCAGGCAGGGGTAACTAATGAAAAACTGTTTTTT

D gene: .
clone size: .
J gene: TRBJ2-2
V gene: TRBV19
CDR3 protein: CASSPMSLNGELFF
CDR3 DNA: TGTGCCAGTAGTCCCATGTCCCTAAATGGGGAGCTGTTTTTT

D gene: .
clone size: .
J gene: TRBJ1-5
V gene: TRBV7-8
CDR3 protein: CASSLGGGSSNQPQHF
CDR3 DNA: TGTGCCAGCAGCTTAGGGGGAGGGAGCAGCAATCAGCCCCAGCATTTT

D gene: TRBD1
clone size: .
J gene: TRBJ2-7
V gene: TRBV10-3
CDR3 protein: CAISDSGTEVYEQYF
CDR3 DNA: TGTGCCATCAGTGATTCCGGGACAGAAGTTTACGAGCAGTACTTC

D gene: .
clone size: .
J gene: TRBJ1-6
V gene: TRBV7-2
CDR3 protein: CASSLGQTSNSPLHF
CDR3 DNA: TGTGCCAGCAGCTTAGGGCAGACTTCTAATTCACCCCTCCACTTT

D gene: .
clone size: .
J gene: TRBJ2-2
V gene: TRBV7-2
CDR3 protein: CASSSGLGTGELFF
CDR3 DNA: TGTGCCAGCAGCTCGGGACTGGGGACCGGGGAGCTGTTTTTT

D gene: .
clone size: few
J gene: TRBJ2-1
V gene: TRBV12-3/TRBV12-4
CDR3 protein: CASSSYEEQFF
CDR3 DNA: TGTGCCAGCAGTTCCTACGAGGAGCAGTTCTTC

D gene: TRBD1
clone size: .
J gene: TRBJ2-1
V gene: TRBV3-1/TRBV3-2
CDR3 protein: CASSQDVAQGAREQFF
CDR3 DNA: TGTGCCAGCAGCCAAGACGTAGCACAGGGGGCGCGTGAGCAGTTCTTC

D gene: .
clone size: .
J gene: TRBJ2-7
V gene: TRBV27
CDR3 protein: CASSFMPPGRVSSYEQYF
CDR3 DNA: TGTGCCAGCAGTTTCATGCCCCCAGGAAGGGTTAGCTCCTACGAGCAGTACTTC

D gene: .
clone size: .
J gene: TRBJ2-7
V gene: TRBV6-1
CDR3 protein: CASSDAVGQYF
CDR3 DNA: TGTGCCAGCAGTGATGCGGTAGGGCAGTACTTC

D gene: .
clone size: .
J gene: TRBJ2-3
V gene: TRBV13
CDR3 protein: CASSLWRGSPDTQYF
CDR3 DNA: TGTGCCAGCAGCTTATGGCGAGGATCTCCAGATACGCAGTATTTT

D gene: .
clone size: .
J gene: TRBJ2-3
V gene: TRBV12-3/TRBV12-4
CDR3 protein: CASSHLRADTQYF
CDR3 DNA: TGTGCCAGCAGCCACCTCAGGGCGGATACGCAGTATTTT

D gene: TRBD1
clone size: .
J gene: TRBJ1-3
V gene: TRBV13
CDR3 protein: CASSFPGTGGSGNTIYF
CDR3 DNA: TGTGCCAGCAGCTTCCCCGGGACAGGGGGCTCTGGAAACACCATATATTTT

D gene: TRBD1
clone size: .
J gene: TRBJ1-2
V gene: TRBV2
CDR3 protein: CASSPYRGQSYGYTF
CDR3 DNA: TGTGCCAGCAGCCCTTACAGGGGGCAAAGCTATGGCTACACCTTC

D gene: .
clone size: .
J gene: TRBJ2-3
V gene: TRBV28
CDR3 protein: CASSLTYTDTQYF
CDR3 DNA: TGTGCCAGCAGTTTAACCTACACAGATACGCAGTATTTT

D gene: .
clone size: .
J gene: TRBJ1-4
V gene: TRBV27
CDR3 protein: CASSLSRSTNEKLFF
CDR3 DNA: TGTGCCAGCAGTTTATCGAGGTCAACTAATGAAAAACTGTTTTTT

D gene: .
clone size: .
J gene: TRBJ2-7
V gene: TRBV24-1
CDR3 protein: CATSEPDRPYEQYF
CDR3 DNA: TGTGCCACCAGTGAGCCCGACAGGCCCTACGAGCAGTACTTC

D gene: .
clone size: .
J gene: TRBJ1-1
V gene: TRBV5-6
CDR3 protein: CASSFGNRGSEAFF
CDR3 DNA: TGTGCCAGCAGCTTTGGGAATAGGGGGTCTGAAGCTTTCTTT

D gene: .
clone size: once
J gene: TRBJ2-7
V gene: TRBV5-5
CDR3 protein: CASSSPVLGHEQYF
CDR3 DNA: TGTGCCAGCAGTTCCCCAGTTCTGGGCCACGAGCAGTACTTC

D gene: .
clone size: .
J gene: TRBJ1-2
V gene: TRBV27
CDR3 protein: CASAPSRGQVYGYTF
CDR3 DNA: TGTGCCAGCGCCCCCTCGAGAGGGCAGGTTTATGGCTACACCTTC

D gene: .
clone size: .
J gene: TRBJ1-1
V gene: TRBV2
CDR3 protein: CASSDRVNEAFF
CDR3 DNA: TGTGCCAGCAGTGATCGGGTGAATGAAGCTTTCTTT

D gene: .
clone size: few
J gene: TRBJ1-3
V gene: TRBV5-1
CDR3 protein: CASSLGSTASGNTIYF
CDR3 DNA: TGCGCCAGCAGCTTGGGCTCGACAGCCTCTGGAAACACCATATATTTT

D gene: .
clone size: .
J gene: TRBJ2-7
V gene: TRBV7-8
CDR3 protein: CASSLVGGAYEQYF
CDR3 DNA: TGTGCCAGCAGCTTAGTCGGCGGAGCCTACGAGCAGTACTTC

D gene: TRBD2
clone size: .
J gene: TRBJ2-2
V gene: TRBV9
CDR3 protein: CASSVGGSGATNTGELFF
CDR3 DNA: TGTGCCAGCAGCGTAGGGGGTAGCGGGGCCACGAACACCGGGGAGCTGTTTTTT

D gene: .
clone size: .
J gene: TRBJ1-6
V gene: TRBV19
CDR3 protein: CASRREMGNSPLHF
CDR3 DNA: TGTGCCAGTAGAAGGGAAATGGGTAATTCACCCCTCCACTTT

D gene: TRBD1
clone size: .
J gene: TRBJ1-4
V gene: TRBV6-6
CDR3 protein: CASSEPGTGREKLFF
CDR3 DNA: TGTGCCAGCAGTGAGCCCGGGACAGGCCGGGAAAAACTGTTTTTT

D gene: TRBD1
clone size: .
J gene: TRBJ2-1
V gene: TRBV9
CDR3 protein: CASSGGTGVNNEQFF
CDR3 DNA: TGTGCCAGCAGCGGCGGGACAGGGGTGAACAATGAGCAGTTCTTC

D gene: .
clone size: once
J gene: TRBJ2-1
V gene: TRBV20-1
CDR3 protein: CSASKGPIYNEQFF
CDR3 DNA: TGCAGTGCTAGTAAAGGACCGATCTACAATGAGCAGTTCTTC

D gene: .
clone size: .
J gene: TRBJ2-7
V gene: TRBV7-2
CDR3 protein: CASSLVRGIRYEQYF
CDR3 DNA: TGTGCCAGCAGCTTAGTGAGGGGGATACGGTACGAGCAGTACTTC

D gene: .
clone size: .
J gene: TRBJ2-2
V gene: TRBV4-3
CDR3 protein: CASSQELQLGELFF
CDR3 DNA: TGCGCCAGCAGCCAAGAACTACAGCTCGGGGAGCTGTTTTTT

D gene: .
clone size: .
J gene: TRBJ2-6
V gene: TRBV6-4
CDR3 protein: CASAENSGANVLTF
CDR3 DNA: TGTGCCAGTGCAGAAAACTCTGGGGCCAACGTCCTGACTTTC

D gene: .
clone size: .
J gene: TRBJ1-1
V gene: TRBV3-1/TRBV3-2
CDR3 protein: CASSQVAGVTEAFF
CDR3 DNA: TGTGCCAGCAGCCAAGTGGCAGGGGTGACTGAAGCTTTCTTT

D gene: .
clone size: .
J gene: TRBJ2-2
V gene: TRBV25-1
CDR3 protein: CASSRTGELFF
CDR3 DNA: TGTGCCAGCAGTCGTACCGGGGAGCTGTTTTTT

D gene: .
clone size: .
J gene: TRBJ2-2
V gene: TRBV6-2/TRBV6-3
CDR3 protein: CASSRTAVGGELFF
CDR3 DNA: TGTGCCAGCAGCAGGACAGCCGTCGGCGGGGAGCTGTTTTTT

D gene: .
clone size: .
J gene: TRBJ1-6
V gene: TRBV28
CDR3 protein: CASRGGNSPLHF
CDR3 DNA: TGTGCCAGCAGGGGGGGGAATTCACCCCTCCACTTT

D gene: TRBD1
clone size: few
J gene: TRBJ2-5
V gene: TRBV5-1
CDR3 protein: CASSRRQGQETQYF
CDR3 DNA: TGCGCCAGCAGCCGAAGACAGGGCCAAGAGACCCAGTACTTC

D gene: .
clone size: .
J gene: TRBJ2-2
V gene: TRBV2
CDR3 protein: CASSAGTATGELFF
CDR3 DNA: TGTGCCAGCAGCGCCGGGACTGCCACTGGGGAGCTGTTTTTT

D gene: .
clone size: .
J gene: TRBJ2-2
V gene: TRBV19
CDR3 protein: CASSIGHGSNTGELFF
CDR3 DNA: TGTGCCAGTAGTATTGGGCACGGATCGAACACCGGGGAGCTGTTTTTT

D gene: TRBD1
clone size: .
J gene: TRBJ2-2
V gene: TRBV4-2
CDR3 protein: CASSQGQGDTGELFF
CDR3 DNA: TGTGCCAGCAGCCAGGGACAGGGAGACACCGGGGAGCTGTTTTTT

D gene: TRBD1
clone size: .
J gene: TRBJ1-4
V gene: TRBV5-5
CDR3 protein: CASSLAATGMEKLFF
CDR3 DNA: TGTGCCAGCAGCTTGGCCGCGACAGGGATGGAAAAACTGTTTTTT

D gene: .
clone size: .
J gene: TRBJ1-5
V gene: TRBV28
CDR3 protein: CASRSSGGDQPQHF
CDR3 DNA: TGTGCCAGCAGGAGTTCGGGGGGAGATCAGCCCCAGCATTTT

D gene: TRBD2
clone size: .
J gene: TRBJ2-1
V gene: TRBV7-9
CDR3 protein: CASSWAGGAIRNEQFF
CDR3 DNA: TGTGCCAGCAGCTGGGCGGGAGGGGCGATTAGAAATGAGCAGTTCTTC

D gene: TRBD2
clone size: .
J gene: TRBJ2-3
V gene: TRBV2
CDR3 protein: CASSDWGGNTQYF
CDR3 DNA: TGTGCCAGCAGTGATTGGGGGGGGAATACGCAGTATTTT